A few counts support the clone carrying this T cell receptor (beta chain). Per the study methods: Reference gene primer amplification gave nucleated cell count estimates. Repertoires were generated with immunoSEQ multiplex PCR, while TCRdb's copy carries only in-frame clones and drops some. The V and J calls and the clone size are those of that table, but D and trimming were determined from the DNA. This sample has some 150,000 clones; approximately 80% occur once, and the top ten carry more than 7.5%. Germline values: CDR1 SNHLY, CDR2 FYNNEI. With V trimmed by 7 bases and J by 6 bases, 6 bases remained unmatched. The CDR3 contains 15 residues. The data stem from a study of blood T cell repertoires in COVID-19. Overall study context: The United States, Italy and Spain supplied acute and convalescent COVID-19 samples. Sample material is recorded as cDNA or gDNA derived from T cells, B-cell-depleted T cells, or PBMCs.

The TCR comes from a woman between 45 and 65 years old with acute or convalescent COVID-19. The specimen sequenced was peripheral blood. The chain uses TRBV2 and TRBJ2-3; 14 positions match TRBD2. DNA of the CDR3: TGTGCCAGCATCAAGACTAGCGGGAGGGCGGATACGCAGTATTTT. Protein: CASIKTSGRADTQYF.